Sequencing of this TCR beta chain was carried out in a study of neurological immune-mediated disorders. Overall study findings and caveats: There were no CDR3 amino acid sequences shared by expanded clones across subjects, a result suggesting private repertoires in all groups.

Trimming left V 3 bases short and J 6 bases short, with 11 bases between. Germline V gives CDR1 SEHNR, CDR2 FQNEAQ (reference sequence). The CDR3 loop spans 13 amino acids. Template-switch 5'RACE cDNA synthesis added a 10-nucleotide unique molecular identifier. Sequencing runs each generated in excess of 160 million TCR-beta sequences derived from 15-18 subjects. Using its own MiXCR run on the 5' RACE reads, TCRdb lists one record per CDR3 protein. Of approximately 59,000 distinct CDR3 sequences detected, roughly 5% appear once; the ten largest clones hold about 6%. At least ten counts were recorded for this clonotype. Its antigen is undetermined.

Source material: PBMCs. The clonotype originates from a human donor with multiple sclerosis. The donor label of this sample is uncertain. J is TRBJ1-2 and V is TRBV7-9, with D possibly matching TRBD1 (6 bases). The CDR3 DNA follows: TGTGCCAGCAGCTTGGATACAGGGAATGGCTACACCTTC. Translation gives CASSLDTGNGYTF.